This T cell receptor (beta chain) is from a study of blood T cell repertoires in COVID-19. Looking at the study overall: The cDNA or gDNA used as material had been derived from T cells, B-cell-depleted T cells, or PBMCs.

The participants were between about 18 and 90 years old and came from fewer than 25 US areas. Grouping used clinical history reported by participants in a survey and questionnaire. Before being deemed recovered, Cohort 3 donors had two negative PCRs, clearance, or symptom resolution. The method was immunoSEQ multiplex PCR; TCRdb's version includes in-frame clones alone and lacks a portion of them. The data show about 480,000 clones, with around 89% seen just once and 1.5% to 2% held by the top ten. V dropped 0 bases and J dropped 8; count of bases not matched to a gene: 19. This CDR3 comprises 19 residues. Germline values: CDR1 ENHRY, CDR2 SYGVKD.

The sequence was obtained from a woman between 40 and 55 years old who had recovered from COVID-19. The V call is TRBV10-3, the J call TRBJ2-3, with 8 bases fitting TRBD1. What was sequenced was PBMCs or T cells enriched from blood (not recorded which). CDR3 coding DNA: TGTGCCATCAGTGAGTCTGAGGCTTGGACAGGGTATCATCTCGGTACGCAGTATTTT. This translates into CAISESEAWTGYHLGTQYF.